This passage covers 27 T cell receptor beta chains from one sample sequenced in a study of patients and donors after allogeneic stem cell transplantation. MiXCR, applied by TCRdb to the RT-PCR reads, yields one record per CDR3 protein. The repertoire holds about 200,000 distinct CDR3 sequences, with around 41% as singletons. Sequenced sample: blood, either unsorted or a sorted T cell fraction (not recorded which). Receptors were obtained from a human donor who was either an allogeneic HSCT recipient or a stem cell or donor lymphocyte infusion donor (not recorded which). It is not recorded whose cells these are; they may come from a transplant donor.

This clonotype has just a few counts. The chain carries TRBV11-1 and TRBJ2-7; D may correspond to TRBD1 or TRBD2 (6 bases each). V lost 6 bases to trimming and J lost 5 bases, with 17 bases between them. The CDR3 sequence is 14 residues long. CDR1 and CDR2 (germline): SGHAT, FQDESV (reference sequence). The CDR3, as DNA: TGTGCCAGCAGTCCCCGAGAGGGGGGAGACGAGCAGTACTTC. This translates into CASSPREGGDEQYF.

The rearrangement joins TRBV12-3 or TRBV12-4 to TRBJ2-7; a weak D match, TRBD2 (6 bases). Trimming cost V 5 bases and J 5 bases, with 16 bases left between them. The CDR3 consists of 14 residues. The CDR3 DNA is TGTGCCAGCAGTGACGGACTAACTCCCCACGAGCAGTACTTC. It encodes CASSDGLTPHEQYF.

The rearrangement uses TRBV9 and TRBJ1-3; no clear D gene. Trimming took 0 bases from V and 4 from J, leaving 5 bases between them. CDR3 length: 13 residues. Germline V gene lookup returns CDR1 SGDLS and CDR2 YYNGEE. The CDR3 region has the DNA TGTGCCAGCAGCGTAGATGAGGGAAACACCATATATTTT. Translation: CASSVDEGNTIYF.

The chain uses TRBV12-3 or TRBV12-4 and TRBJ1-2; tentatively, D is TRBD1 (5 bases). CDR3 length equals 14 residues. Trimming cost V 6 bases and J 4 bases, with 15 bases left between them. CDR3 amino acids: CASSSARVSYGYTF. DNA for the CDR3: TGTGCCAGCAGCTCCGCCAGGGTTTCCTATGGCTACACCTTC.

The table lists this clonotype with a few counts. The chain carries TRBV24-1 and TRBJ1-2; no firm D call. V was shortened by 3 bases and J by 2 bases, with 9 bases between the two germline ends. The CDR3 extends over 14 amino acids. CDR1 KGHDR and CDR2 SFDVKD come from the germline V gene. As DNA, the CDR3 is TGTGCCACCAGTGATCAACAGAAAAACTATGGCTACACCTTC. Amino acid sequence: CATSDQQKNYGYTF.

This chain joins TRBV2 and TRBJ2-7; D possibly corresponds to TRBD2 (5 bases). Per germline, CDR1 SNHLY and CDR2 FYNNEI. This CDR3 spans 14 amino acids. V gave up 3 bases and J gave up 1 base, with 10 bases separating them. The CDR3 is CASSDREGSYEQYF. The DNA of the CDR3 is TGTGCCAGCAGTGACCGGGAAGGGTCCTACGAGCAGTACTTC.

The V and J genes are TRBV29-1 and TRBJ2-1; D not resolved. The CDR3 has 16 residues. CDR1 is SQVTM and CDR2 is ANQGSEA in the germline V gene. Deletions cut 2 bases from V and 4 bases from J, with 18 bases between. CDR3 protein: CSVEYLRGGVYNEQFF. As DNA, the CDR3 is TGCAGCGTTGAATACTTACGAGGCGGAGTTTACAATGAGCAGTTCTTC.

There are a few counts of this clonotype. The rearrangement joins TRBV4-3 to TRBJ2-7; 9 nucleotides align to TRBD2. CDR3 size: 17 residues. Losses at the gene ends were 1 base for V and 7 bases for J; bases not matched to a gene: 14. Germline V gene lookup returns CDR1 LGHNA and CDR2 YSLEER. The CDR3 DNA is TGCGCCAGCAGCCAAGGGGGTCCCGGCGGGAGGGCCCGTGAGCAGTACTTC. Translating it yields CASSQGGPGGRAREQYF.

The CDR3 loop is CASMKTSGHLANEQFF. The CDR3 coding sequence is TGTGCCAGCATGAAGACTAGCGGACACCTGGCCAATGAGCAGTTCTTC. The V call is TRBV6-5, the J call TRBJ2-1; 9 nucleotides agree with TRBD2. V lost 7 bases and J lost 6; bases outside the gene matches: 13. From germline, CDR1 is MNHEY and CDR2 SVGAGI. The CDR3 sequence is 16 residues long.

This clonotype turned up a few times. This chain links TRBV6-2 or TRBV6-3 with TRBJ1-1; D is ambiguous. Deletions cut 0 bases from V and 4 bases from J, with 9 bases between. Germline CDR1 and CDR2: MNHEY and SVGEGT. The CDR3 consists of 14 residues. The CDR3 spells CASSYSSRGTEAFF. The DNA of the CDR3 is TGTGCCAGCAGTTACTCCAGCCGGGGCACTGAAGCTTTCTTT.

This sequence joins TRBV27 and TRBJ2-1; no definite D call. Germline V CDR1 and CDR2: MNHEY, SMNVEV (reference sequence). This CDR3 spans 16 amino acids. The V end was cut by 5 bases, the J end by 5 bases, with 19 bases between. The CDR3 sequence: CASSPTLYEADNEQFF. The CDR3 DNA is TGTGCCAGCAGTCCGACCCTCTATGAGGCCGACAATGAGCAGTTCTTC.

In this sample, this clonotype turned up a few times. V is TRBV3-1 and J is TRBJ2-5; no reliable D call. In germline, CDR1 is LGHDT, CDR2 YNNKEL (reference sequence). The CDR3 is made up of 15 amino acids. V lost 4 bases to trimming and J lost 0 bases, with 12 bases between them. CDR3 sequence: CASSPPSKYQETQYF. DNA of the CDR3: TGTGCCAGCAGCCCCCCTTCTAAGTACCAAGAGACCCAGTACTTC.

Of note for this clonotype: This could be a read error, since a much larger clone is one nucleotide away. The conserved closing phenylalanine or tryptophan is absent in this CDR3, likely reflecting a read error. The V and J genes are TRBV29-1 and TRBJ1-1; no clear D gene. The germline V gene encodes CDR1 SQVTM and CDR2 ANQGSEA. V dropped 5 bases and J dropped 0 bases, with 1 base sitting between them. CDR3 length: 10 residues. CDR3 bases: TGCAGCGTTATGAACACTGAAGCTTTCTTG. Protein: CSVMNTEAFL.

CDR3 nucleotides: TGCGCCAGCAGCTTGGGACAGTACGGGGGCGCGGACACTGAAGCTTTCTTT. Its protein product is CASSLGQYGGADTEAFF. The chain recombines TRBV5-1 with TRBJ1-1; the D gene is possibly TRBD1 (6 bases). Looked up from germline, CDR1 is SGHRS and CDR2 is YFSETQ. The CDR3 has 17 amino acids. Trimming left V 0 bases short and J 3 bases short, with 18 bases between.

The V and J genes are TRBV11-2 and TRBJ2-5, with D maybe TRBD2 (5 bases). Trimming removed 1 base at V and 7 bases at J, with 16 bases between. Germline CDR1 is SGHAT and CDR2 is FQNNGV. This CDR3 is built from 15 residues. CDR3 nucleotides: TGTGCCAGCAGCTTAGTCGACGGCCGTCGGGGGACCCAGTACTTC. Protein product: CASSLVDGRRGTQYF.

This clonotype has just a few counts. The genes are TRBV29-1 and TRBJ1-5; D might be TRBD1 (5 bases). V was trimmed by 4 bases and J by 3 bases, leaving 10 bases between them. The CDR3 contains 13 residues. Per germline, CDR1 SQVTM and CDR2 ANQGSEA. The CDR3 DNA reads as TGCAGCGTTGTTCAGGGCCTCAATCAGCCCCAGCATTTT. Its translation: CSVVQGLNQPQHF.

V and J are TRBV12-3 or TRBV12-4 and TRBJ2-2; 7 nucleotides align to TRBD1. This CDR3 region has 13 residues. Germline trimming cut 10 bases from V and 3 bases from J; bases unmatched to any gene: 5. The CDR3 loop is CANMGQYTGELFF. As DNA, the CDR3 is TGTGCCAACATGGGACAGTACACCGGGGAGCTGTTTTTT.

This chain links TRBV29-1 with TRBJ1-1; no clear D. The CDR3 has 11 amino acids. Looked up from germline, CDR1 is SQVTM and CDR2 is ANQGSEA. V gave up 3 bases and J gave up 1 base, with 3 bases separating them. DNA of the CDR3: TGCAGCGTTGATAAGAACACTGAAGCTTTCTTT. It translates to CSVDKNTEAFF.

V and J are TRBV29-1 and TRBJ1-2; TRBD1 agrees at 7 bases. V gave up 1 base and J gave up 2 bases; unmatched junction bases: 7. CDR3 length: 15 amino acids. From germline, CDR1 is SQVTM and CDR2 ANQGSEA. The CDR3 loop reads CSVEGDRDRNYGYTF. CDR3 nucleotides: TGCAGCGTTGAAGGAGACAGGGATCGGAACTATGGCTACACCTTC.

For this clonotype: A read error is possible here, since a much larger clone lies one base away. The gene calls are TRBV7-2 and TRBJ2-4; D unresolved. V was shortened by 5 bases and J by 5 bases, with 13 bases between the two germline ends. The CDR3 has 14 residues. Germline CDR1 SGHTA, CDR2 FQGNSA. The CDR3 bases are TGTACCAGCAGCGCAGTCCGGGCGCAAAACATTCAGTACTTC. As protein: CTSSAVRAQNIQYF.

This clonotype was counted a few times. V is TRBV7-2 and J is TRBJ2-3; 7 positions agree with TRBD2. Germline V gene data show CDR1 as SGHTA and CDR2 as FQGNSA. V was clipped by 3 bases and J by 3 bases; unmatched bases: 3. The CDR3 runs to 14 residues. The CDR3 here is CASSFRTSTDTQYF. CDR3 nucleotide sequence: TGTGCCAGCAGCTTCCGGACTAGTACAGATACGCAGTATTTT.

The V call is TRBV20-1, the J call TRBJ2-1; the D is unclear. The V gene lost 8 bases and the J gene lost 0 bases, with 14 bases spanning the gap. CDR3 length: 14 amino acids. Germline lookup yields CDR1 DFQATT and CDR2 SNEGSKA (reference sequence). The CDR3 DNA follows: TGCAGTACCCCCGGCGCAGTCTCCTACAATGAGCAGTTCTTC. Protein product: CSTPGAVSYNEQFF.

This clonotype occurred a few times. Germline is not matched at one junction end, which may reflect a read error. The chain carries TRBV24-1 and TRBJ1-4, with 7 bases aligning to TRBD1. Per germline, CDR1 KGHDR and CDR2 SFDVKD. The CDR3 contains 15 residues. The CDR3 loop reads CATSPGQKLNGKLFF. The CDR3 region has the DNA TGTGCCACCAGCCCGGGACAGAAGCTTAATGGAAAACTGTTTTTT.

V usage is TRBV4-3 and J usage is TRBJ2-1, with 10 positions matching TRBD2. V shed 0 bases and J 8 bases; nucleotides not matched to a gene: 13. The CDR3 covers 18 residues. Looked up from germline, CDR1 is LGHNA and CDR2 is YSLEER. As DNA, the CDR3 is TGCGCCAGCAGCCAAGAACCCCGAGTAGCGGGAGGACTCCATGAGCAGTTCTTC. Its translation: CASSQEPRVAGGLHEQFF.

J is TRBJ1-3 and V is TRBV12-3 or TRBV12-4; tentative D call: TRBD1 (6 bases). The CDR3 has 12 residues. V was trimmed by 11 bases and J by 4 bases, leaving 12 bases between them. The CDR3 coding sequence is TGTGCCGCGGGGGCGGCCGGAAACACCATATATTTT. Protein product: CAAGAAGNTIYF.

The chain joins TRBV20-1 to TRBJ2-1, with 7 bases fitting TRBD2. V lost 3 bases, J lost 10 bases, and 6 bases stayed unmatched. Germline V gene sequence: CDR1 DFQATT, CDR2 SNEGSKA (reference sequence). This CDR3 has 12 residues. CDR3 region: CSASPREREQFF. DNA of the CDR3: TGCAGTGCTAGCCCGCGGGAGAGGGAGCAGTTCTTC.

This clonotype was detected a few times. The genes are TRBV29-1 and TRBJ2-7, with 11 bases fitting TRBD1. The V gene's germline CDR1 is SQVTM and CDR2 ANQGSEA. There are 14 residues in the CDR3. V shed 5 bases, J shed 3 bases, and the junction held 6 bases outside the gene matches. The CDR3, as DNA: TGCAGCGTTCCCGGACAGGGGGCGATCTACGAGCAGTACTTC. It codes for CSVPGQGAIYEQYF.